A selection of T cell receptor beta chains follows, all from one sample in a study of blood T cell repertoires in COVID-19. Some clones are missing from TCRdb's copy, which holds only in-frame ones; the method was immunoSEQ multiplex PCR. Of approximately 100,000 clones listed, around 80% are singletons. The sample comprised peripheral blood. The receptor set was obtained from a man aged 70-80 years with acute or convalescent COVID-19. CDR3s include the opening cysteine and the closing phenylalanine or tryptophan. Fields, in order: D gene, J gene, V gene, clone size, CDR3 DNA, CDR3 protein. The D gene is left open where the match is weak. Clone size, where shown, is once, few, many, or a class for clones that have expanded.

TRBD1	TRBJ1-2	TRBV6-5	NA	TGTGCCAGCAGTTACCCTGGACAGGGGACAGGAGGCTACACCTTC	CASSYPGQGTGGYTF
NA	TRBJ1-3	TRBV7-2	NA	TGTGCCAGCAGCTTAGCGGAGGGCTCTGGAAACACCATATATTTT	CASSLAEGSGNTIYF
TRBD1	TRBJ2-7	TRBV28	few	TGTGCCAGCCGAATGACAGGGAGCTCCTACGAGCAGTACTTC	CASRMTGSSYEQYF
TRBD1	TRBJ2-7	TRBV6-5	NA	TGTGCCAGCAGCCGGCAGGGGGCGACCTACGAGCAGTACTTC	CASSRQGATYEQYF
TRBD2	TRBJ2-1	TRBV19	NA	TGTGCCAGTAGCAAGACTAGCGGGAGGGCGTATGAGCAGTTCTTC	CASSKTSGRAYEQFF
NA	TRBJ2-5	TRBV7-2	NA	TGTGCCAGCAGCTCGTGGGGCGGGGCGGGCGAGACCCAGTACTTC	CASSSWGGAGETQYF
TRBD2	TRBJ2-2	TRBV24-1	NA	TGTGCCACCAGTAGGAGGACTAGCGCGAACACCGGGGAGCTGTTTTTT	CATSRRTSANTGELFF
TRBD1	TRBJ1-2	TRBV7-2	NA	TGTGCCAGCAGCCCATCTCAGGACAGGGTAGCTAACTATGGCTACACCTTC	CASSPSQDRVANYGYTF
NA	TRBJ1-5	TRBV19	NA	TGTGCCAGTAGTATAGAGGGTAGGGGTCAGCCCCAGCATTTT	CASSIEGRGQPQHF
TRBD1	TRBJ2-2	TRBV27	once	TGTGCCAGCAGTATCACCGGGACAGGGGCGAACACCGGGGAGCTGTTTTTT	CASSITGTGANTGELFF
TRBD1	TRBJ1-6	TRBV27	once	TGTGCCAGCAGGACAGGGGGCCGTAGGAATTCACCCCTCCACTTT	CASRTGGRRNSPLHF
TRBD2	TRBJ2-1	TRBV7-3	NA	TGTGCCAGCGGACTAGGGGCCTACAATGAGCAGTTCTTC	CASGLGAYNEQFF
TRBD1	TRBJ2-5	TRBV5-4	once	TGTGCCAGCAGCCCAGCCGACAGGGGGAAGTTCGAGACCCAGTACTTC	CASSPADRGKFETQYF
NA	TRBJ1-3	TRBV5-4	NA	TGTGCCAGCAGCTCCGCCGGGGTTCGATCTGGAAACACCATATATTTT	CASSSAGVRSGNTIYF
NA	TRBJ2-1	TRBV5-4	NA	TGTGCCAGCGGAGAATCCTCCTACAATGAGCAGTTCTTC	CASGESSYNEQFF
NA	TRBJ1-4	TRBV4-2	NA	TGTGCCAGCAGCCTGCGAATCGCTGAAAAACTGTTTTTT	CASSLRIAEKLFF
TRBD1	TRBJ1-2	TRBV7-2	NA	TGTGCCAGCAGTCGAGGGTGGACAGGGATCTTC	CASSRGWTGIF
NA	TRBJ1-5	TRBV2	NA	TGTGCCAGCAGTGCGGGGTTTGGCAATCAGCCCCAGCATTTT	CASSAGFGNQPQHF
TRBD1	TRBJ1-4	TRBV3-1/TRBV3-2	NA	TGTGCCAGCAGCCGACAACAGGGGAATGGTGAAAAACTGTTTTTT	CASSRQQGNGEKLFF
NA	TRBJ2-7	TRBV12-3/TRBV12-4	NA	TGTGCCAGCAGTTTGGTCCAGTACGAGCAGTACTTC	CASSLVQYEQYF
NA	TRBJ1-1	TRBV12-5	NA	TGTGCTAGTGGTTTAGAGCCGAACACTGAAGCTTTCTTT	CASGLEPNTEAFF
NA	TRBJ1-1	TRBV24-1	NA	TGTGCCACCAGTGATCCACAGGGTGGCCACACTGAAGCTTTCTTT	CATSDPQGGHTEAFF
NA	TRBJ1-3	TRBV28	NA	TGTGCCAGCAGTTTAATAGGGACTGTTCGGATCAACAGCATATATTTT	CASSLIGTVRINSIYF
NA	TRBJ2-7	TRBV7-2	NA	TGTGCCAGCAGCTTAGCGCTTGGTTTAGCCTACGAGCAGTACTTC	CASSLALGLAYEQYF
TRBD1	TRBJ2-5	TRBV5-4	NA	TGTGCCAGCAGCCCTGACAGGGGGCTAGCGTCGGAGACCCAGTACTTC	CASSPDRGLASETQYF
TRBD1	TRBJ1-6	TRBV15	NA	TGTGCCACCAGCAGAGGGGACAGCCTAGGAGGTTCACCCCTCCACTTT	CATSRGDSLGGSPLHF
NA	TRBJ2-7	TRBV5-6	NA	TGTGCCAGCAGCCCGACTAGTCGCTTTGACGAGCAGTACTTC	CASSPTSRFDEQYF
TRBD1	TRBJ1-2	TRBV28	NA	TGTGCCAGCAGTTCTGGGGGACAGGGAGCCACCTATGGCTACACCTTC	CASSSGGQGATYGYTF
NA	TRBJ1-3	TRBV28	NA	TGTGCCAGCAGTCCAACTGGAAACACCATATATTTT	CASSPTGNTIYF
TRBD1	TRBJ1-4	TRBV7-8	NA	TGTGCCAGCAGCCCGGACAGGGGGTGGGAAAAACTGTTTTTT	CASSPDRGWEKLFF
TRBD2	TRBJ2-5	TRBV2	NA	TGTGCCAGCAGTCAAAATCGGGGACTAGCGGGAGAAGAGACCCAGTACTTC	CASSQNRGLAGEETQYF
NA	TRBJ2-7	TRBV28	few	TGTGCCAGCAGTTTAATGGGGGCCTCCTACGAGCAGTACTTC	CASSLMGASYEQYF
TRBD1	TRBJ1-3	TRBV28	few	TGTGCCAGCAGTAGCGGGACAGGGGGCACAAACACCATATATTTT	CASSSGTGGTNTIYF
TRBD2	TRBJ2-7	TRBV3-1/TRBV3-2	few	TGTGCCAGCAGCCAGGGAGGGGCCTACGAGCAGTACTTC	CASSQGGAYEQYF
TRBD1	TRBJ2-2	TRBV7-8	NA	TGTGCCAGCAGCTCTAACAGGGGGACCGGGGAGCTGTTTTTT	CASSSNRGTGELFF
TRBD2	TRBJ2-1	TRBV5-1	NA	TGCGCCAGCAGCCCAGGGGGGACTAGCGATTACAATGAGCAGTTCTTC	CASSPGGTSDYNEQFF
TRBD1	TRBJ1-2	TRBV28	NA	TGTGCCAGCATTCCGGGACAGGGGGCATCTGGCTATGGCTACACCTTC	CASIPGQGASGYGYTF